A selection of T cell receptor beta chains follows, all from one sample in a study of blood T cell repertoires in COVID-19. This table comes from immunoSEQ multiplex PCR, and its TCRdb copy is limited to in-frame clones, with some not included. The profile covers 150,000 to 200,000 clones, with 65% to 90% appearing a single time and around 8.6% taken by the ten largest. The specimen was peripheral blood. These receptor sequences come from a man aged 45-60 years with active or convalescent COVID-19. Each CDR3 is given with its conserved first and last residue. The order of the fields is J gene, V gene, clone size, D gene, CDR3 protein, CDR3 DNA. A D gene is named only where the DNA matches it firmly. Size values are once, few and many counts, or a class for expanded clones, and some rows have none.

j_gene: TRBJ1-1
v_gene: TRBV4-1
abundance: many
d_gene: TRBD1
CDR3aa: CASSQDDRVNTEAFF
CDR3nt: TGCGCCAGCAGCCAAGATGACAGGGTAAACACTGAAGCTTTCTTT

j_gene: TRBJ2-5
v_gene: TRBV11-2
abundance: .
d_gene: .
CDR3aa: CASTAGRGETQYF
CDR3nt: TGTGCCAGCACCGCAGGGCGGGGAGAGACCCAGTACTTC

j_gene: TRBJ1-3
v_gene: TRBV30
abundance: few
d_gene: .
CDR3aa: CARTTGSSGNTIYF
CDR3nt: TGTGCCCGGACTACAGGGTCCTCTGGAAACACCATATATTTT

j_gene: TRBJ2-7
v_gene: TRBV9
abundance: .
d_gene: .
CDR3aa: CASSVSATTSYEQYF
CDR3nt: TGTGCCAGCAGCGTATCCGCGACAACATCCTACGAGCAGTACTTC

j_gene: TRBJ1-1
v_gene: TRBV19
abundance: .
d_gene: TRBD1
CDR3aa: CASSNRGEGAEAFF
CDR3nt: TGTGCCAGTAGCAACAGGGGAGAAGGGGCTGAAGCTTTCTTT

j_gene: TRBJ1-2
v_gene: TRBV7-2
abundance: .
d_gene: TRBD1
CDR3aa: CASSQYHRGGYGYTF
CDR3nt: TGTGCCAGCAGCCAATACCACAGGGGTGGGTATGGCTACACCTTC

j_gene: TRBJ1-6
v_gene: TRBV19
abundance: once
d_gene: .
CDR3aa: CASSPGVVSSYNSPLHF
CDR3nt: TGTGCCAGTAGCCCAGGGGTAGTTAGCTCCTATAATTCACCCCTCCACTTT

j_gene: TRBJ1-6
v_gene: TRBV7-2
abundance: .
d_gene: .
CDR3aa: CASSLDGGISPLHF
CDR3nt: TGTGCCAGCAGCTTAGATGGGGGGATTTCACCCCTCCACTTT

j_gene: TRBJ1-1
v_gene: TRBV5-6
abundance: few
d_gene: .
CDR3aa: CASSPVWDTRSKEAFF
CDR3nt: TGTGCCAGCAGCCCTGTTTGGGACACGCGGAGCAAGGAAGCTTTCTTT

j_gene: TRBJ2-7
v_gene: TRBV28
abundance: .
d_gene: TRBD2
CDR3aa: CASMRPGGNYEQYF
CDR3nt: TGTGCCAGCATGAGGCCCGGGGGGAACTACGAGCAGTACTTC

j_gene: TRBJ2-2
v_gene: TRBV7-3
abundance: .
d_gene: .
CDR3aa: CASSRIANGELFF
CDR3nt: TGTGCCAGCAGCCGAATAGCGAACGGGGAGCTGTTTTTT

j_gene: TRBJ1-1
v_gene: TRBV28
abundance: .
d_gene: .
CDR3aa: CATLSTPGNTEAFF
CDR3nt: TGTGCCACCCTTTCCACCCCGGGGAACACTGAAGCTTTCTTT

j_gene: TRBJ2-7
v_gene: TRBV5-1
abundance: .
d_gene: TRBD2
CDR3aa: CASSLAGPPGEQYF
CDR3nt: TGCGCCAGCAGTCTAGCGGGGCCTCCGGGGGAGCAGTACTTC